This is a list of T cell receptor beta chains from one sample in a study of T cells after yellow fever vaccination. MiXCR, applied by TCRdb to the 5' RACE reads, yields one record per CDR3 protein. The sample gives about 230,000 distinct CDR3 sequences, 6% to 8% of which show up once; roughly 1% is in the top ten. The sample consisted of CD4+ T cells sorted from PBMCs, taken on the day of the yellow fever booster vaccination. Receptors originate from a man aged 30-40 years who received the YFV17D yellow fever vaccine. Each CDR3 is given without its conserved first and last residue. Fields, in order: clone size, J gene, D gene, V gene, CDR3 protein. D genes are given only for firm matches. Part of the rows lack a size; the others show once, few, many or a class for expanded clones.

few	TRBJ1-5	NA	TRBV30	AWSVKHLSNQPQH
NA	TRBJ2-2	NA	TRBV15	ATSVTLNTGELF
NA	TRBJ2-1	NA	TRBV7-9	ASSFGLVGEQF
many	TRBJ2-3	NA	TRBV24-1	ATSDPTSTDTQY
NA	TRBJ1-3	NA	TRBV5-1	ASSNPGIGNTIY
many	TRBJ2-2	TRBD1	TRBV11-2	ASSLGTGRTGELF
many	TRBJ1-1	NA	TRBV9	ASTAIGRDTEAF
NA	TRBJ2-7	NA	TRBV7-2	ASSLGFGPYEQY
many	TRBJ2-5	TRBD2	TRBV6-1	ASSEGSGLAGAETQY
many	TRBJ2-7	TRBD1	TRBV29-1	SGGGTGVFHEQY
many	TRBJ2-2	NA	TRBV6-5	ASSLKGLLNTGELF
NA	TRBJ2-7	NA	TRBV5-1	ASNRGGIDYEQY
few	TRBJ2-7	TRBD2	TRBV20-1	SARALAGVYEQY
once	TRBJ2-5	NA	TRBV3-1	ASRQQVQETQY
few	TRBJ2-3	TRBD2	TRBV5-1	ASSWGASGTADTQY
many	TRBJ2-4	TRBD1	TRBV7-2	ASSSRRTGENIQY
few	TRBJ2-7	NA	TRBV7-2	ASSLVPAGHEQY
NA	TRBJ2-2	NA	TRBV7-2	ASSFIQVVAGELF
many	TRBJ2-3	NA	TRBV11-2	ASSLGQNYRADTQY
NA	TRBJ1-5	NA	TRBV7-2	ASSLHPPLGQPQH
few	TRBJ2-4	TRBD1	TRBV10-3	AISESRGLAKNIQY
few	TRBJ1-1	NA	TRBV6-2/TRBV6-3	ASSYQRVNTEAF
many	TRBJ2-3	NA	TRBV5-1	ASSLVADRTDTQY
few	TRBJ2-3	TRBD2	TRBV7-8	ASSSRRLLAGSTDTQY
many	TRBJ1-1	TRBD1	TRBV7-6	ASSLGGQLGKAF
few	TRBJ1-5	NA	TRBV4-2	ASSQDQGNQPQH
NA	TRBJ2-7	TRBD2	TRBV12-3/TRBV12-4	ASSLARWGREGRLEQY
NA	TRBJ1-1	TRBD1	TRBV19	ASSPRTGGGMNTEAF
many	TRBJ1-1	NA	TRBV7-9	ASSLRAGMNTEAF
many	TRBJ1-1	NA	TRBV7-9	ASSLDLGTEAF
few	TRBJ2-2	TRBD1	TRBV7-3	ASRRDRGVWELF
NA	TRBJ2-7	NA	TRBV6-5	ASSQAPYRYEQY
few	TRBJ1-5	NA	TRBV19	ASTAWDQPQH
NA	TRBJ1-2	TRBD1	TRBV5-6	ASSLEWTGGSGYT
NA	TRBJ2-2	NA	TRBV7-8	ASSLRFPSGELF
many	TRBJ1-1	NA	TRBV29-1	SVEVLGEAF
many	TRBJ2-7	NA	TRBV12-3/TRBV12-4	ASSLRLRHEQY
few	TRBJ2-3	NA	TRBV3-1	ASSQEWDTDTQY
many	TRBJ2-2	NA	TRBV15	ATSRIPGELF
NA	TRBJ2-6	NA	TRBV27	ASSSTGFGVNVLT
few	TRBJ2-7	NA	TRBV20-1	SATTLYEQY
few	TRBJ2-7	TRBD1	TRBV10-3	AIRGQGDYEQY
many	TRBJ2-1	TRBD2	TRBV4-3	ASSYSQRTSGDNEQF
NA	TRBJ2-1	TRBD2	TRBV7-2	ASSFGLAGINEQF
few	TRBJ2-3	NA	TRBV12-3/TRBV12-4	ASRKQGSGTDTQY
many	TRBJ2-3	NA	TRBV2	ASHGLAILDTQY
NA	TRBJ2-7	NA	TRBV9	ASSVAGFSYEQY
few	TRBJ2-7	TRBD1	TRBV20-1	SAKDIRTGGYEQY